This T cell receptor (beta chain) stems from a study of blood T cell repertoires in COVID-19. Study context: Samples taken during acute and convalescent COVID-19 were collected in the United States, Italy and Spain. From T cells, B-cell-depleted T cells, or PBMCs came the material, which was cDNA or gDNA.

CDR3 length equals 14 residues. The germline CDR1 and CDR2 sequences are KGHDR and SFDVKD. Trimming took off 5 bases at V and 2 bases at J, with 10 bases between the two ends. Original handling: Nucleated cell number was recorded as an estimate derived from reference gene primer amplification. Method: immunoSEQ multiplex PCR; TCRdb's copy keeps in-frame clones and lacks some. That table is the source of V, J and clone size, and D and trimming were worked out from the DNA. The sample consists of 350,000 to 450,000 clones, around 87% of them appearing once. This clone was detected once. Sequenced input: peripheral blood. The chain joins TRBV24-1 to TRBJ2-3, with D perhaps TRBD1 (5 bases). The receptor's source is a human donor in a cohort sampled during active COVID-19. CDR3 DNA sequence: TGTGCCACCAGTGCCACAGGACCCACAGATACGCAGTATTTT. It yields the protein CATSATGPTDTQYF.